One sample yielded the 2 T cell receptor beta chains listed below, sequenced in a study of cytomegalovirus exposure and HLA in healthy donors. Data came from immunoSEQ multiplex PCR; TCRdb stores just in-frame clones and leaves some out. The table has hundreds of thousands of clones, over 80% seen once; the top ten hold around 5.4%. The specimen was PBMCs. These TCRs come from a woman between 18 and 29 years old in good health and CMV-seronegative.

The rearrangement links TRBV27 to TRBJ1-5; TRBD1 matches at 7 bases. CDR1 MNHEY and CDR2 SMNVEV come from the germline V gene (reference sequence). The junction had 1 base not matched to a gene; V was cut back by 2 bases and J by 0 bases. The CDR3 loop spans 15 amino acids. CDR3 residues: CASSLGTDSNQPQHF. The CDR3 nucleotides read TGTGCCAGCAGTTTAGGGACAGATAGCAATCAGCCCCAGCATTTT.

This chain links TRBV2 with TRBJ1-5; TRBD1 matches 7 bases. The CDR3 consists of 14 residues. J lost 4 bases, V lost 11 bases, and 11 bases had no gene match. CDR1 SNHLY and CDR2 FYNNEI come from the germline V gene. CDR3 region: CASQTGTANQPQHF. In nucleotides, the CDR3 is TGTGCCTCACAAACCGGGACAGCTAATCAGCCCCAGCATTTT.